This T cell receptor (beta chain) was obtained from a study of neurological immune-mediated disorders. Study-level findings and limits: While HTLV-1-associated myelopathy showed the greatest TCR clonal expansion, multiple sclerosis showed the least, falling below healthy controls. CDR3 amino acid sequences of expanded clones were not shared across subjects, a result suggesting private repertoires in all groups.

This CDR3 spans 13 amino acids. The V gene's germline CDR1 is MNHEY and CDR2 SVGAGI. The germline V and J ends were trimmed by 6 bases and 7 bases, with 15 bases remaining between them. This clonotype showed up many times. Its specificity is unknown. The cDNA was produced through 5'RACE with 10-nucleotide random UMIs. One entry per CDR3 protein, called by TCRdb with MiXCR from the 5' RACE reads. The table lists fewer than 65,000 distinct CDR3 sequences, around a tenth of them singletons. V gene TRBV6-5 combines with J gene TRBJ1-2, with D unresolved. The TCR sequence derives from a man between 70 and 80 years old with HTLV-1-associated myelopathy (HAM/TSP). Material for sequencing was PBMCs. The CDR3 region is CASSPRASLGYTF. The CDR3 region has the DNA TGTGCCAGCAGCCCCCGGGCATCCCTTGGCTACACCTTC.